These 2 T cell receptor beta chains share one sample of origin, sequenced in a study of control samples from healthy donors and cancer patients (dated by TCRdb to the early 2020s). The library was obtained by the immunoSEQ multiplex PCR assay. Held by TCRdb, this immuneACCESS table contains in-frame sequences only and omits some clones. Under half of the omission traces to an unresolved V gene where checked; the cause of the rest is unknown. This sample has about 120,000 clones in its table, and 70% to 90% of those were observed once. The ten biggest clones cover approximately 2.2% of the sample. The sequenced material came from blood. Receptors were obtained from a woman aged 65 to 85 in good health.

This clone was found once. The V gene is TRBV5-1, the J gene TRBJ1-6; a weak D match, TRBD1 (6 bases). Trimming removed 0 bases from V and 9 bases from J, with 16 bases in between. The CDR3 has 16 residues. CDR1 is SGHRS, CDR2 YFSETQ, per germline. CDR3 in DNA: TGCGCCAGCAGCTTGGGGGTCCCAGGGGCCGGTTCACCCCTCCACTTT. This gives the protein CASSLGVPGAGSPLHF.

This chain connects TRBV5-6 to TRBJ2-3, with D perhaps TRBD1 (6 bases). The V end lost 2 bases, the J end lost 5 bases, and 9 bases lay between the germline ends. CDR1 is SGHDT, CDR2 YYEEEE, per germline. CDR3 length: 13 residues. The CDR3 region has the DNA TGTGCCAGCAGCTTTGACAGGCGAGATACGCAGTATTTT. Translated: CASSFDRRDTQYF. Variable domain in full (rest from reference TRBV5-6 and TRBJ2-3): DAGVTQSPTHLIKTRGQQVTLRCSPKSGHDTVSWYQQALGQGPQFIFQYYEEEERQRGNFPDRFSGHQFPNYSSELNVNALLLGDSALYLCASSFDRRDTQYFGPGTRLTVL.